This T cell receptor (beta chain) was found in a study of T-cell memory formation after mild COVID-19. TCRdb independently ran MiXCR on the 5' RACE reads; one entry per CDR3 protein. The sample yields 400,000 to 500,000 distinct CDR3 sequences, 20% seen once. Germline-derived CDR1 and CDR2 are SGHAT and FQNNGV. V was cut by 2 bases and J by 2 bases, with 15 bases left in between. CDR3 length: 17 residues. The source is an adult woman who had mild COVID-19 (a few samples of this study predate the infection). Cell type and time point are not known. This chain connects TRBV11-2 to TRBJ2-2, with D unclear. The sequenced sample consisted of PBMCs or a T cell subset sorted from them (not recorded which). This CDR3 reads CASSLSHWDPNTGELFF. The CDR3 region has the DNA TGTGCCAGCAGCTTAAGTCATTGGGATCCAAACACCGGGGAGCTGTTTTTT.